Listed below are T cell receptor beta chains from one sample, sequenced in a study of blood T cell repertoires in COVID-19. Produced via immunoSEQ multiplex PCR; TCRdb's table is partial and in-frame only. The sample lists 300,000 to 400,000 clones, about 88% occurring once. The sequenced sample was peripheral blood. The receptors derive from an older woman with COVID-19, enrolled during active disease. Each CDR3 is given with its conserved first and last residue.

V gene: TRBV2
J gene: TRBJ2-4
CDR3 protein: CASSDRQGYIQYF

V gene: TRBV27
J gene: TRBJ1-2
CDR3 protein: CASSRAGGAGYTF

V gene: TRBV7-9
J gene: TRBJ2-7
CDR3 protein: CASSLGQVYEQYF

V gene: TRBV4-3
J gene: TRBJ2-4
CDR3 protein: CASSQGSKNIQYF

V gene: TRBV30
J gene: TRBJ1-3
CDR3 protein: CASGQISGNTIYF

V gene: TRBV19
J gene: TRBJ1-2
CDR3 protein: CASIGRGANYGYTF

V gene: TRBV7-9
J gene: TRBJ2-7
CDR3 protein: CASSSDLAGEQYF

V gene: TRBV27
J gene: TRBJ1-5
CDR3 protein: CASSTTGDQPQHF

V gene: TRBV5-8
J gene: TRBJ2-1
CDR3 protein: CASTDRPYNEQFF

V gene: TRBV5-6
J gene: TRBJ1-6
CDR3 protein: CASSLYAAKNSPLHF

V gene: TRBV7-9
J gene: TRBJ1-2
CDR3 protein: CASSRTDSPNYGYTF

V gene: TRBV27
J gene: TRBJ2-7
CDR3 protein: CASSSPRPGGGEQYF

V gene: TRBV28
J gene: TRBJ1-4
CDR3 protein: CASSVTGGGSNNEKLFF

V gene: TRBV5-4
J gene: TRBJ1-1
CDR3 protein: CASSPQARIGTEAFF